Following are 4 T cell receptor beta chains from one sample sequenced in a study of CD8 T cells in Susac syndrome. An input of roughly 0.5 to 1 ug of RNA was subjected to reverse transcription using random hexamers. MiXCR, applied by TCRdb to the immunoSEQ multiplex PCR reads, yields one record per CDR3 protein. Of 350,000 to 550,000 distinct CDR3 sequences listed, more than 80% are singletons. Sequencing was done on a sample of CD8+ T cells from PBMCs. These receptors all come from a human donor with multiple sclerosis.

The chain couples TRBV27 to TRBJ2-7; perhaps TRBD2 as D (5 bases). CDR3 length: 13 amino acids. In germline, CDR1 is MNHEY, CDR2 SMNVEV (reference sequence). V shed 3 bases and J shed 2 bases, with 8 bases lying between them. For the CDR3, the DNA is TGTGCCAGCAGTTTTATCGGGACCTACGAGCAGTACTTC. Its protein product is CASSFIGTYEQYF.

The CDR3 DNA reads TGTGCCAGCAGAACCCCTCTGACTAGCGGGAGGGTCTACGAGCAGTACTTC. Translating it yields CASRTPLTSGRVYEQYF. V and J are TRBV28 and TRBJ2-7; 14 nucleotides line up with TRBD2. Germline CDR1 MDHEN, CDR2 SYDVKM. The V gene end was trimmed by 6 bases and the J gene end by 3 bases; junction bases not matched to a gene: 10. The length of the CDR3 is 17 residues.

Only a few counts were recorded for this clonotype. The chain combines TRBV5-1 with TRBJ1-3, with D unclear. Germline V lookup: CDR1 SGHRS, CDR2 YFSETQ. This CDR3 has 13 amino acids. The V and J ends lost 4 bases and 2 bases respectively, with 7 bases between them. The CDR3 DNA reads TGCGCCAGCAGCGAGGAAACTGGAAACACCATATATTTT. Amino acids: CASSEETGNTIYF.

The rearrangement links TRBV14 to TRBJ1-2; 7 bases map to TRBD1. CDR3 length: 15 residues. Germline loops: CDR1 SGHDN, CDR2 FVKESK. The trim removed 4 bases at V and 3 bases at J, leaving 8 bases unmatched. The CDR3 sequence: CASSPRGQQHYGYTF. The DNA for the CDR3 is TGTGCCAGCAGCCCACGGGGACAGCAACACTATGGCTACACCTTC.